This TCR beta chain was captured by sequencing in a study of OX40 agonist ivuxolimab in advanced cancers. Background for the entire study: The costimulatory receptor OX40 (CD134) was targeted by ivuxolimab, a fully human IgG2 agonistic monoclonal antibody. Intravenous ivuxolimab was administered to patients every 2 weeks at six dose levels: 0.01, 0.1, 0.3, 1.5, 3 and 10 mg/kg. Of the 50 or so patients in dose escalation, about 20 had hepatocellular carcinoma, some 15 had melanoma, 9 had renal cell carcinoma and 9 had head and neck cancer. In the dose-escalation cohort, 82.7% of patients were male, and the mean age was roughly 60 years, with a range of 23 to 79. Patients were allowed to have had prior anti-PD-1, anti-PD-L1 or anti-CTLA-4 therapy, and approximately 39% of the dose-escalation patients had been treated with checkpoint inhibitors. Partial responses were achieved by three dose-escalation patients, of whom one had hepatocellular carcinoma and two had cutaneous melanoma. The point of sequencing TCRbeta in the periphery was to test whether ivuxolimab changed TCR sequence diversity and drove clonal T-cell expansion. The paper reports the monotherapy dose-escalation portion (N of about 50 patients) of the phase I ivuxolimab trial.

V is clipped by 4 bases and J by 3 bases, and the sequence between their germline boundaries is 13 bases long. Including cysteine and phenylalanine, the CDR3 has 14 amino acids. Only the CDR3 DNA is retained, 42 bases long and in frame from the first base. The germline V gene (reference sequence) yields LNHDA for CDR1 and SQIVND for CDR2. Genomic DNA was isolated from the sorted cells so that the TCRbeta CDR3 region could be sequenced. TCRbeta CDR3 regions were sequenced using the immunoSEQ Assay. TCRdb mirrors the immuneACCESS table, restricted to in-frame sequences. Some clones are absent from its copies; in checked studies, under half trace to an unresolved V gene, and the reason for the others is unknown. This sample gives 25,000 to 35,000 clones in total; around 80% of them show up just once. The ten largest clones capture under 25% of the sample. This clone was recorded a few times. Its binding antigen is unknown. Nothing much larger sits one base from this clone, and base qualities are not available.

The trial excluded patients who had a history of autoimmune disease or were on systemic immunosuppression. In every dose cohort, peripheral blood was drawn for TCR sequencing at baseline, cycle 4 day 1, and cycle 7 day 1. The samples were taken from a phase I, first-in-human, multicenter, open-label dose-escalation trial of ivuxolimab. The trial enrolled adults with locally advanced or metastatic head and neck squamous cell, hepatocellular, melanoma or renal cell carcinoma. CD4+ and CD8+ T cells were sorted separately from peripheral blood before TCR sequencing. Findings and caveats that apply to the study as a whole: Low levels of normalized T-cell clonal expansion were also shown by some nonresponding patients. In the 0.1-3.0 mg/kg groups, partial responders had among the lowest normalized peripheral clonal expansion, particularly in CD8+ T cells. Clonal expansion of both CD4+ and CD8+ blood T cells was observed from baseline to week 6 at doses 0.1 to 3.0 mg/kg. After ivuxolimab, CD8+ T cells had more expanded clones than CD4+ T cells on average. Which antigens the clonally expanded peripheral T cells were specific for was not determined.

Sequences were derived from CD4+ or CD8+ T cells sorted from blood, sampled in a trial of the OX40 agonist ivuxolimab. The chain is encoded by TRBV19 joined to TRBJ2-7; the D gene is perhaps TRBD1, from 6 matching bases. The TCR was taken from an adult with an advanced solid tumor such as melanoma, head and neck, liver or kidney cancer. The CDR3 sequence is CASSKLTGDYEQYF. Read as DNA, the sequence is TGTGCCAGTAGTAAGTTGACAGGAGACTACGAGCAGTACTTC.